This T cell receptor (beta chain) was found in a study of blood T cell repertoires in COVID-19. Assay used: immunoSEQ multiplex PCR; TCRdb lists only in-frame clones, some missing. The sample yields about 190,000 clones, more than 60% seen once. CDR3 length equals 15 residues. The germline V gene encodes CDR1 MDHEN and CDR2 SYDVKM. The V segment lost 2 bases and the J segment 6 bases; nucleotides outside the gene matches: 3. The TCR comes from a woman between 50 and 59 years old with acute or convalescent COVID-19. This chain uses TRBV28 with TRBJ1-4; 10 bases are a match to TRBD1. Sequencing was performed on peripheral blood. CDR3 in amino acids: CASSLTTGGYEKLFF. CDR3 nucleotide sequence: TGTGCCAGCAGTTTAACGACAGGGGGCTATGAAAAACTGTTTTTT.